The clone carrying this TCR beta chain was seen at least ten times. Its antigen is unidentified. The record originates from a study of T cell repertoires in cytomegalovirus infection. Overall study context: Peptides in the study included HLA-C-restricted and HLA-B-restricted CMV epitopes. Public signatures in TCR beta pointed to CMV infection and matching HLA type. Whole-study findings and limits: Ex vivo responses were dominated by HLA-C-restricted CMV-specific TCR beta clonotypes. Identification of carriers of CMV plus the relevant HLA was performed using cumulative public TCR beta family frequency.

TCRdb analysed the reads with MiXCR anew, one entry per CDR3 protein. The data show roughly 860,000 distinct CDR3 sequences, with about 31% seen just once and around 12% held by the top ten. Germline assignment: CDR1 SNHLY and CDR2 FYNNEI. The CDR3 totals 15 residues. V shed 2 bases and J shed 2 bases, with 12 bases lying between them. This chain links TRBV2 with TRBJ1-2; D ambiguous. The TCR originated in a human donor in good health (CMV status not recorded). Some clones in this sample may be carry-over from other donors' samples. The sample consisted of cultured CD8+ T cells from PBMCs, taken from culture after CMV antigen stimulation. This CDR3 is CASSEWRGPNYGYTF. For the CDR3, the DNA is TGTGCCAGCAGTGAATGGCGAGGACCCAACTATGGCTACACCTTC.